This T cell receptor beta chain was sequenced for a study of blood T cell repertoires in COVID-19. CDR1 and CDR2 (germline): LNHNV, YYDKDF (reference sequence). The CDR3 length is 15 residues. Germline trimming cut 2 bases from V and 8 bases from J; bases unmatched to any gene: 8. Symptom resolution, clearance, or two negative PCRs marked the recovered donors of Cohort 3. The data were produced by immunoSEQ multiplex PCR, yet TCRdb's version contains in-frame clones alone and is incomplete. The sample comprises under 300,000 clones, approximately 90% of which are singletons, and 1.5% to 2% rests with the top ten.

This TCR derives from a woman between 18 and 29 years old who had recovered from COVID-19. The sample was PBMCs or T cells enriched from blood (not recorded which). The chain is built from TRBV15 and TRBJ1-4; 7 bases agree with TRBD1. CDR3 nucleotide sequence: TGTGCCACCAGCAGACCGACAGGGCAAAGAGAAAAACTGTTTTTT. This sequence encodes CATSRPTGQREKLFF.